These 31 T cell receptor beta chains were all obtained from the same sample, sequenced in a study of siplizumab effects on memory and regulatory T cells. Using immunoSEQ multiplex PCR, the repertoire was profiled, and TCRdb retains in-frame clones only, with some absent. The data show fewer than 130,000 clones, about nine tenths seen once. Material for sequencing was CD4+ T cells sorted from blood. These receptors came from a human donor in good health.

This chain uses TRBV2 with TRBJ2-3, with 11 bases that match TRBD2. Germline V gene sequence: CDR1 SNHLY, CDR2 FYNNEI. This CDR3 region has 15 residues. Losses at the gene ends were 7 bases for V and 1 base for J; bases not matched to a gene: 4. The CDR3 DNA follows: TGTGCCAGCAACCTACTAGCGGGGGGCACAGATACGCAGTATTTT. Translation gives CASNLLAGGTDTQYF.

As concerns this clone: This sample also contains other DNA sequences that code for the same CDR3. The chain has TRBV5-6 and TRBJ1-1; D ambiguous. Trimming removed 2 bases from V and 2 bases from J, with 1 base in between. Per the germline V gene, CDR1 is SGHDT and CDR2 is YYEEEE. The CDR3 covers 11 residues. CDR3 protein: CASSLNTEAFF. The CDR3, as DNA: TGTGCCAGCAGCTTAAACACTGAAGCTTTCTTT.

V gene TRBV6-5 combines with J gene TRBJ2-3, with D possibly called TRBD1 or TRBD2 (5 bases each). V lost 3 bases and J 0 bases, leaving 10 bases between the germline ends. CDR3 size: 15 residues. Germline loops: CDR1 MNHEY, CDR2 SVGAGI. The CDR3 nucleotides read TGTGCCAGCAGTTATAAGGGACCTAGCACAGATACGCAGTATTTT. Translation: CASSYKGPSTDTQYF.

The chain employs TRBV4-1 and TRBJ1-2; D is ambiguous. The germline CDR1 and CDR2 sequences are MGHRA and YSYEKL. There are 21 residues in the CDR3. With 0 bases removed from V and 5 bases from J, the gap between germline ends came to 31 bases. CDR3 sequence: CASSQETLKTAGPMVGYGYTF. The CDR3 DNA reads as TGCGCCAGCAGCCAAGAAACCTTAAAAACCGCGGGCCCCATGGTGGGGTATGGCTACACCTTC.

CDR3 sequence reads: CASSGTGYNEQFF. Here the CDR3 DNA reads TGTGCCAGCAGTGGGACAGGGTACAATGAGCAGTTCTTC. The chain couples TRBV25-1 to TRBJ2-1; 8 nucleotides match TRBD1. The CDR3 is 13 residues long. The ends lost 4 bases at V and 4 bases at J; junction bases unmatched: 0. CDR1 and CDR2 (germline): MGHDK, SYGVNS.

This clone was observed a few times. V is TRBV12-5 and J is TRBJ1-5, with D uncertain. The CDR3 extends over 11 amino acids. V was trimmed by 5 bases and J by 5 bases, leaving 4 bases between them. Looked up from germline, CDR1 is LGHNT and CDR2 is FRNRAP. The CDR3 sequence is CASGPYQPQHF. In nucleotides, the CDR3 is TGTGCTAGTGGTCCCTATCAGCCCCAGCATTTT.

This chain links TRBV19 with TRBJ1-5; D gene ambiguous. The CDR3 loop spans 14 amino acids. V was cut by 6 bases and J by 4 bases, with 13 bases left in between. Germline lookup yields CDR1 LNHDA and CDR2 SQIVND (reference sequence). CDR3 nucleotides: TGTGCCAGTAGACTATGGGCTGCAAATCAGCCCCAGCATTTT. Translating gives CASRLWAANQPQHF.

The sample holds a few counts of this clone. The V call is TRBV2, the J call TRBJ1-1, with D possibly matching TRBD1 (5 bases). The CDR3 loop spans 13 amino acids. The ends were cut back, 6 bases at V and 6 bases at J, with 14 bases in the middle. Germline lookup yields CDR1 SNHLY and CDR2 FYNNEI. The CDR3 here is CASRMDGTAEAFF. The CDR3 DNA follows: TGTGCCAGCAGGATGGACGGGACCGCTGAAGCTTTCTTT.

This rearrangement joins TRBV19 to TRBJ2-7; a possible D gene is TRBD1 (5 bases). The CDR3 consists of 13 residues. The V end was cut by 5 bases, the J end by 0 bases, with 8 bases between. Per germline, CDR1 LNHDA and CDR2 SQIVND (reference sequence). The CDR3 sequence is CASSGQGSYEQYF. CDR3 DNA sequence: TGTGCCAGTAGTGGGCAGGGCTCCTACGAGCAGTACTTC.

This clone has just one count. The V gene is TRBV5-8, the J gene TRBJ1-2, with TRBD1 matching over 7 bases. The CDR3 has 13 amino acids. CDR1 and CDR2 from the germline V gene are SGHTS and YDEGEE. V shed 3 bases, J shed 8 bases, and the junction held 7 bases outside the gene matches. The DNA for the CDR3 is TGTGCCAGCAGCTCTCGGGACAGTAACGGCTACACCTTC. It translates to CASSSRDSNGYTF.

The gene calls are TRBV7-3 and TRBJ2-7; 10 positions agree with TRBD1. Germline V CDR1 and CDR2: SGHTA, FQGTGA. The CDR3 spans 17 residues. J lost 1 base, V lost 5 bases, and 11 bases had no gene match. CDR3 residues: CASSPNGGTGASYEQYF. The CDR3 nucleotides are TGTGCCAGCAGCCCCAACGGGGGGACAGGGGCTTCCTACGAGCAGTACTTC. The full variable domain, its missing parts supplied by reference TRBV7-3 and TRBJ2-7, is GAGVSQTPSNKVTEKGKYVELRCDPISGHTALYWYRQSLGQGPEFLIYFQGTGAADDSGLPNDRFFAVRPEGSVSTLKIQRTERGDSAVYLCASSPNGGTGASYEQYFGPGTRLTVT.

The chain uses TRBV7-7 and TRBJ1-1; D not resolved. The ends were cut back, 2 bases at V and 1 base at J, with 5 bases in the middle. Germline V gives CDR1 SSHAT, CDR2 FNYEAQ (reference sequence). There are 13 residues in the CDR3. The CDR3, as DNA: TGTGCCAGCAGCTTACAATCGAACACTGAAGCTTTCTTT. Translation: CASSLQSNTEAFF.

V gene TRBV4-1 combines with J gene TRBJ2-7, with D unresolved. There are 15 residues in the CDR3. V shed 0 bases and J shed 4 bases, with 13 bases lying between them. Germline-derived CDR1 and CDR2 are MGHRA and YSYEKL. Written as DNA, the CDR3 is TGCGCCAGCAGCCAAGAGCCCAACAGCCTATACGAGCAGTACTTC. This codes for CASSQEPNSLYEQYF.

The chain is built from TRBV1 and TRBJ1-1; TRBD1 is taken as the D call from the table, unchecked against the DNA. TRBV1 is given as a pseudogene. The CDR3 sequence is 17 residues long. The CDR3 protein is CTSSQVSRTGRFAEAFF. The CDR3 bases are TGCACCAGCAGCCAAGTATCCCGGACAGGGAGATTCGCTGAAGCTTTCTTT.

The gene calls are TRBV5-4 and TRBJ2-7, with a possible D match to TRBD1 (5 bases). The germline V gene encodes CDR1 SGHNT and CDR2 YYREEE (reference sequence). The CDR3 has 15 residues. Trimming pared 2 bases from V and 0 bases from J, leaving 12 bases between. As DNA, the CDR3 is TGTGCCAGCAGCTTTCCAGGGCAGCTCTCCTACGAGCAGTACTTC. It is translated as CASSFPGQLSYEQYF.

This clone was counted once. CDR3 nucleotides: TGTGCCAGCAGCTCGGACAGGGAGTACTATGGCTACACCTTC. Translated: CASSSDREYYGYTF. This chain links TRBV21-1 with TRBJ1-2; the table names TRBD1, a call not compared with the DNA. TRBV21-1 is given as a pseudogene. The CDR3 runs 14 residues.

The rearrangement uses TRBV7-2 and TRBJ2-5; D unclear. CDR3 size: 14 residues. Germline CDR1 and CDR2: SGHTA and FQGNSA. Trimming pared 5 bases from V and 5 bases from J, leaving 15 bases between. This CDR3 is CASSALTYVETQYF. DNA of the CDR3: TGTGCCAGCAGCGCTCTAACCTACGTGGAGACCCAGTACTTC.

The rearrangement links TRBV11-3 to TRBJ1-1, with D hard to call. The V gene lost 5 bases and the J gene lost 6 bases, with 13 bases spanning the gap. The germline V gene has CDR1 SGHNT and CDR2 YENEEA. The CDR3 runs 13 residues. The CDR3 nucleotides read TGTGCCAGCAGCAACACACCGGCACCTGAAGCTTTCTTT. This translates into CASSNTPAPEAFF.

This chain links TRBV5-6 with TRBJ1-5; 8 bases map to TRBD1. Trimming at V came to 0 bases and at J to 11 bases, leaving 7 bases not matched to a gene. The V gene's germline CDR1 is SGHDT and CDR2 YYEEEE. The CDR3 sequence is 14 residues long. Here the CDR3 reads CASSLGTGKGTQHF. The CDR3 bases are TGTGCCAGCAGCTTGGGGACAGGGAAGGGAACCCAGCATTTT.

This chain joins TRBV6-5 and TRBJ2-1; D uncertain. Germline V gene lookup returns CDR1 MNHEY and CDR2 SVGAGI. This CDR3 region has 15 residues. V dropped 6 bases and J dropped 0 bases, with 12 bases sitting between them. The CDR3 DNA sequence: TGTGCCAGCAGCTTACTCTGGAGCTCCTACAATGAGCAGTTCTTC. It yields the protein CASSLLWSSYNEQFF.

The chain has TRBV6-5 and TRBJ2-3; a weak D match, TRBD1 (6 bases). CDR3 length equals 15 residues. V gave up 0 bases and J gave up 5 bases, with 12 bases separating them. Germline V CDR1 and CDR2: MNHEY, SVGAGI. The DNA for the CDR3 is TGTGCCAGCAGTTACTCCAAACAGGGAAGAGATACGCAGTATTTT. This codes for CASSYSKQGRDTQYF.

The genes are TRBV5-1 and TRBJ2-7, with 7 bases aligning to TRBD1. The CDR3 sequence is 14 residues long. V trimming: 4 bases; J trimming: 3 bases; junction bases outside the gene matches: 7. CDR1 and CDR2 (germline): SGHRS, YFSETQ. The CDR3 DNA follows: TGCGCCAGCAGCGCCGGGACAGTAGACTACGAGCAGTACTTC. This gives the protein CASSAGTVDYEQYF.

The CDR3 coding sequence is TGTGCCAGCAGCCCGGACCTGGCGGGAGATACGCAGTATTTT. Translating it yields CASSPDLAGDTQYF. This chain connects TRBV5-4 to TRBJ2-3; D is perhaps TRBD2 (5 bases). Trimming shortened V by 4 bases and J by 5 bases, and 14 bases separated the two germline ends. Germline V lookup: CDR1 SGHNT, CDR2 YYREEE (reference sequence). The CDR3 covers 14 residues.

This chain links TRBV10-3 with TRBJ1-3; D possibly corresponds to TRBD1 (5 bases). The CDR3 has 16 residues. CDR1 and CDR2 from the germline V gene are ENHRY and SYGVKD. With 3 bases removed from V and 7 bases from J, the gap between germline ends came to 19 bases. The CDR3 DNA follows: TGTGCCATCAGTGATCCGAGGACAAGAATGAGGAACACCATATATTTT. Amino acids: CAISDPRTRMRNTIYF.

This clone was seen a handful of times. The chain is built from TRBV9 and TRBJ1-4; TRBD1 is a possible D gene (5 bases). The CDR3 is 14 amino acids. Trimming removed 0 bases from V and 8 bases from J, with 11 bases in between. Germline V gene data show CDR1 as SGDLS and CDR2 as YYNGEE. DNA of the CDR3: TGTGCCAGCAGCGTAGCGGGGACGGGAGAAAAACTGTTTTTT. This codes for CASSVAGTGEKLFF.

The chain carries TRBV15 and TRBJ2-5; maybe TRBD1 (6 bases). V was shortened by 1 base and J by 5 bases, with 8 bases between the two germline ends. The CDR3 consists of 13 residues. Germline CDR1 is LNHNV and CDR2 is YYDKDF (reference sequence). This CDR3 reads CATSRAGVETQYF. The CDR3 DNA follows: TGTGCCACCAGCAGAGCAGGGGTGGAGACCCAGTACTTC.

J is TRBJ1-2 and V is TRBV7-9, with D unclear. Germline CDR1 reads SEHNR; CDR2 reads FQNEAQ (reference sequence). CDR3 length: 14 amino acids. Trimming took off 2 bases at V and 4 bases at J, with 11 bases between the two ends. The CDR3 DNA reads as TGTGCCAGCAGCTTACTCGCAGGAGGCTATGGCTACACCTTC. Its translation: CASSLLAGGYGYTF.

The rearrangement links TRBV2 to TRBJ1-6, with D hard to call. There are 14 residues in the CDR3. Germline V gene sequence: CDR1 SNHLY, CDR2 FYNNEI. Trimming took 4 bases from V and 9 from J, leaving 13 bases between them. The CDR3 loop reads CASSVSPLGSPLHF. The CDR3 DNA follows: TGTGCCAGCAGTGTTAGTCCATTGGGTTCACCCCTCCACTTT.

V is TRBV6-1 and J is TRBJ1-6; no clear D gene. Looked up from germline, CDR1 is MNHNS and CDR2 is SASEGT. The CDR3 consists of 13 residues. V was cut by 1 base and J by 10 bases, with 8 bases left in between. The CDR3 DNA is TGTGCCAGCAGTGAAGTGTATGGGTCACCCCTCCACTTT. This gives the protein CASSEVYGSPLHF.

The V gene is TRBV29-1, the J gene TRBJ1-1; D not certain. Germline CDR1 is SQVTM and CDR2 is ANQGSEA. CDR3 size: 13 residues. V was shortened by 5 bases and J by 3 bases, with 13 bases between the two germline ends. Here the CDR3 DNA reads TGCAGCGTTAGTTATGCCGAGCACACTGAAGCTTTCTTT. Its protein is CSVSYAEHTEAFF.

This sequence joins TRBV18 and TRBJ1-1, with no clear D. The germline V and J ends were trimmed by 6 bases and 3 bases, with 8 bases remaining between them. CDR1 KGHSH and CDR2 LQKENI come from the germline V gene. The CDR3 has 12 amino acids. The CDR3 DNA is TGTGCCAGCTCTAACCGGGACACTGAAGCTTTCTTT. As protein: CASSNRDTEAFF. Using reference TRBV18 and TRBJ1-1 for the parts outside the CDR3, the full variable domain is NAGVMQNPRHLVRRRGQEARLRCSPMKGHSHVYWYRQLPEEGLKFMVYLQKENIIDESGMPKERFSAEFPKEGPSILRIQQVVRGDSAAYFCASSNRDTEAFFGQGTRLTVV.